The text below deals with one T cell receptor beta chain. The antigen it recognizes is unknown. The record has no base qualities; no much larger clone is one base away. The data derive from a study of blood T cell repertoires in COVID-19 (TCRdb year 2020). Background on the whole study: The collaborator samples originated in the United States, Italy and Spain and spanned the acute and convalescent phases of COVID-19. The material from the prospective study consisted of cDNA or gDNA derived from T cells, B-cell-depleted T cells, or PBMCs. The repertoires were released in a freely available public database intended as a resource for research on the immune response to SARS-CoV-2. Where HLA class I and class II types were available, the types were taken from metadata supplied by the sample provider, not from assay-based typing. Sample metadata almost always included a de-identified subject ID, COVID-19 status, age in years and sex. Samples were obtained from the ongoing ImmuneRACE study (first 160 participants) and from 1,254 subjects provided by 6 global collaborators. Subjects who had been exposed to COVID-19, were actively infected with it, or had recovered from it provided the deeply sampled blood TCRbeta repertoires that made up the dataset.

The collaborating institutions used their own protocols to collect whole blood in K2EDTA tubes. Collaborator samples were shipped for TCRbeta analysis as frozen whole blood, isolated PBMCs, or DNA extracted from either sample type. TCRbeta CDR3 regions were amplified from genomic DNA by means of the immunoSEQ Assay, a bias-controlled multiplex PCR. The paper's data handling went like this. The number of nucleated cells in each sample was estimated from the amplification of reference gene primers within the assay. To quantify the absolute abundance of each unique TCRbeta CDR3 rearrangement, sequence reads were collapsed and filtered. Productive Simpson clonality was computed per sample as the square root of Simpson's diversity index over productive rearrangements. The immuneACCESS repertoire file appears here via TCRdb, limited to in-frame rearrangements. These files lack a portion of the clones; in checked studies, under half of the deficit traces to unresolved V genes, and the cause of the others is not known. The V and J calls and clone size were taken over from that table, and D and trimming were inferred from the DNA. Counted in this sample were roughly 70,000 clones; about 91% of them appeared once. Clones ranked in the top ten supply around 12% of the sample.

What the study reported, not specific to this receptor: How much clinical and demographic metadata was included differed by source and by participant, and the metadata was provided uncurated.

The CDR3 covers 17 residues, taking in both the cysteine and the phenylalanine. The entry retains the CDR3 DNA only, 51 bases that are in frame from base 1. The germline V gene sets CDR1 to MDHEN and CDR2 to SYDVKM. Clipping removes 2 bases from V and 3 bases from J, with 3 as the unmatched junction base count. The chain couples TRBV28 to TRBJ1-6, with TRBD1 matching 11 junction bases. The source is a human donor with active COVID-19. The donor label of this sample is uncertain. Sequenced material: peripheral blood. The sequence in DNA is TGTGCCAGCAGTTTACGGGGGACAGGGGGCTATAATTCACCCCTCCACTTT. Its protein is CASSLRGTGGYNSPLHF.